One and the same sample provided the 25 T cell receptor beta chains below, sequenced in a study of T cell changes during pregnancy in multiple sclerosis. Produced via immunoSEQ multiplex PCR; TCRdb's table is partial and in-frame only. The sample lists more than 40,000 clones, around 94% occurring once. The sequencing here drew on CD4+ T cells from peripheral blood mononuclear cells, taken in the third trimester of pregnancy. The receptors derive from a female donor with multiple sclerosis, enrolled in a pregnancy study.

CDR3: CASSRDTSYGYTF. CDR3 in DNA: TGCGCCAGCAGCCGGGACACGAGCTATGGCTACACCTTC. The chain employs TRBV5-1 and TRBJ1-2; a possible D gene is TRBD1 (6 bases). The V end was cut by 4 bases, the J end by 4 bases, with 11 bases between. The CDR3 spans 13 residues. Germline assignment: CDR1 SGHRS and CDR2 YFSETQ.

This clone appeared a single time. The chain recombines TRBV19 with TRBJ1-5; 7 bases agree with TRBD1. V shed 0 bases, J shed 6 bases, and the junction held 2 bases outside the gene matches. CDR1 and CDR2 from the germline V gene are LNHDA and SQIVND (reference sequence). The CDR3 extends over 14 amino acids. In DNA, the CDR3 is TGTGCCAGTAGTATAGATTACAGGGGTCAGCCCCAGCATTTT. It is translated as CASSIDYRGQPQHF.

This chain joins TRBV9 and TRBJ2-1; TRBD2 agrees at 10 bases. The CDR3 runs to 16 residues. Losses at the gene ends were 0 bases for V and 9 bases for J; bases not matched to a gene: 9. Germline lookup yields CDR1 SGDLS and CDR2 YYNGEE. The CDR3 region is CASSVDPLAGVGEQFF. The CDR3 nucleotides read TGTGCCAGCAGCGTAGACCCCCTAGCGGGGGTGGGTGAGCAGTTCTTC. The whole variable domain, remainder taken from reference TRBV9 and TRBJ2-1, is DSGVTQTPKHLITATGQRVTLRCSPRSGDLSVYWYQQSLDQGLQFLIQYYNGEERAKGNILERFSAQQFPDLHSELNLSSLELGDSALYFCASSVDPLAGVGEQFFGPGTRLTVL.

The rearrangement joins TRBV19 to TRBJ2-7; D not resolved. The germline V gene has CDR1 LNHDA and CDR2 SQIVND (reference sequence). Trimming cost V 9 bases and J 1 base, with 10 bases left between them. The CDR3 is 12 residues long. The CDR3 loop is CASTSSSYEQYF. In nucleotides, the CDR3 is TGTGCCAGCACTTCTAGTTCCTACGAGCAGTACTTC.

The chain has TRBV19 and TRBJ2-7; TRBD2 might be the D (6 bases). V was pared by 6 bases and J by 3 bases, with 18 bases between. Germline CDR1 reads LNHDA; CDR2 reads SQIVND (reference sequence). This CDR3 region has 15 residues. In nucleotides, the CDR3 is TGTGCCAGTAGCCAAGGGACTCCTAGAAGCTACGAGCAGTACTTC. Translated, it gives CASSQGTPRSYEQYF.

The rearrangement joins TRBV28 to TRBJ2-7, with D perhaps TRBD2 (6 bases). CDR1 and CDR2 from the germline V gene are MDHEN and SYDVKM. V lost 3 bases and J lost 2, with 8 bases in between. The CDR3 runs to 13 residues. The chain's CDR3 is CASSFGSTYEQYF. As DNA, the CDR3 is TGTGCCAGCAGTTTCGGGAGCACCTACGAGCAGTACTTC.

The chain combines TRBV4-2 with TRBJ2-6; TRBD1 aligns across 7 bases. From germline, CDR1 is LGHNA and CDR2 YNFKEQ. The junction had 6 bases not matched to a gene; V was cut back by 5 bases and J by 2 bases. CDR3 size: 16 residues. The CDR3 DNA reads TGTGCCAGCAGCGTACAGGGACAGACTGGGGCCAACGTCCTGACTTTC. Protein sequence: CASSVQGQTGANVLTF.

This clone was recorded once. The chain combines TRBV5-1 with TRBJ2-7; 8 nucleotides line up with TRBD1. The germline V gene encodes CDR1 SGHRS and CDR2 YFSETQ. V gave up 4 bases and J gave up 0 bases; unmatched junction bases: 9. This CDR3 contains 16 residues. In DNA form, the CDR3 reads TGCGCCAGCAGCCCAAACGTAGGGACAGGCTCCTACGAGCAGTACTTC. Amino acids: CASSPNVGTGSYEQYF.

The chain has TRBV28 and TRBJ2-5; possible D gene TRBD1, 6 bases. From germline, CDR1 is MDHEN and CDR2 SYDVKM. Trimming cost V 8 bases and J 5 bases, with 18 bases left between them. This CDR3 comprises 14 residues. CDR3 sequence (DNA): TGTGCCAGCGAGGGGCCAGACAGGCTGGAGACCCAGTACTTC. Translation gives CASEGPDRLETQYF.

V usage is TRBV19 and J usage is TRBJ2-5, with 13 bases fitting TRBD2. This CDR3 region has 18 residues. V was clipped by 3 bases and J by 2 bases; unmatched bases: 9. The germline gives CDR1 LNHDA, CDR2 SQIVND (reference sequence). CDR3 sequence (DNA): TGTGCCAGTAGTATTTTCGCCGGGACTAGCGGGACTCAAGAGACCCAGTACTTC. Amino acid sequence: CASSIFAGTSGTQETQYF.

The J gene is TRBJ1-2, the V gene TRBV2, with a tentative D call TRBD1 (5 bases). CDR3 length equals 13 residues. Per the germline V gene, CDR1 is SNHLY and CDR2 is FYNNEI. V was cut by 9 bases and J by 4 bases, with 15 bases left in between. CDR3: CARGGGSGYGYTF. CDR3 nucleotide sequence: TGTGCCAGGGGGGGAGGGTCGGGCTATGGCTACACCTTC.

This chain connects TRBV29-1 to TRBJ2-6; D may be TRBD2 (5 bases). CDR1 is SQVTM, CDR2 ANQGSEA, per germline. CDR3 length equals 14 residues. With 4 bases removed from V and 2 bases from J, the gap between germline ends came to 9 bases. CDR3 sequence: CSVVRGAGANVLTF. The CDR3, as DNA: TGCAGCGTTGTACGGGGAGCTGGGGCCAACGTCCTGACTTTC.

The chain uses TRBV11-2 and TRBJ2-2, with no clear D. Per the germline V gene, CDR1 is SGHAT and CDR2 is FQNNGV. V was shortened by 2 bases and J by 5 bases, with 12 bases between the two germline ends. The CDR3 spans 15 residues. The CDR3 spells CASSLFRDPTGELFF. The CDR3, as DNA: TGTGCCAGCAGCTTATTTAGAGATCCAACCGGGGAGCTGTTTTTT. The full variable domain, in which reference TRBV11-2 and TRBJ2-2 provide the parts outside the CDR3, is EAGVAQSPRYKIIEKRQSVAFWCNPISGHATLYWYQQILGQGPKLLIQFQNNGVVDDSQLPKDRFSAERLKGVDSTLKIQPAKLEDSAVYLCASSLFRDPTGELFFGEGSRLTVL.

The gene calls are TRBV5-4 and TRBJ2-5, with D tentatively TRBD1 (6 bases). V dropped 0 bases and J dropped 7 bases, with 13 bases sitting between them. The length of the CDR3 is 14 residues. The germline V gene has CDR1 SGHNT and CDR2 YYREEE (reference sequence). The CDR3 nucleotides are TGTGCCAGCAGCTTGGAAACAGGGATGGGGACCCAGTACTTC. This translates into CASSLETGMGTQYF.

The J gene is TRBJ1-1, the V gene TRBV14; D is uncertain. Germline-derived CDR1 and CDR2 are SGHDN and FVKESK. V lost 4 bases, J lost 5 bases, and 17 bases lay in between. The CDR3 contains 15 residues. The CDR3 nucleotides are TGTGCCAGCAGCCCCTGGGCGGGAGGTGGGACTGAAGCTTTCTTT. This gives the protein CASSPWAGGGTEAFF. The full variable domain, rest sourced from reference TRBV14 and TRBJ1-1, is EAGVTQFPSHSVIEKGQTVTLRCDPISGHDNLYWYRRVMGKEIKFLLHFVKESKQDESGMPNNRFLAERTGGTYSTLKVQPAELEDSGVYFCASSPWAGGGTEAFFGQGTRLTVV.

The rearrangement uses TRBV6-5 and TRBJ2-7, with 7 bases matching TRBD2. The CDR3 is made up of 14 amino acids. Germline lookup yields CDR1 MNHEY and CDR2 SVGAGI. The V and J ends lost 2 bases and 7 bases, in that order; junction bases with no gene match: 8. The CDR3 reads CASSYGTEAGEQYF. As DNA, the CDR3 is TGTGCCAGCAGTTACGGGACCGAAGCGGGGGAGCAGTACTTC.

The gene calls are TRBV5-1 and TRBJ2-7; 9 bases line up with TRBD1. Germline V gene sequence: CDR1 SGHRS, CDR2 YFSETQ. V was clipped by 4 bases and J by 5 bases; unmatched bases: 7. The CDR3 totals 14 residues. The chain's CDR3 is CASSTGTGFHEQYF. The CDR3 region has the DNA TGCGCCAGCAGCACCGGGACAGGGTTCCACGAGCAGTACTTC.

The CDR3 DNA reads TGTGCCAGCAGCCCGGGGGCGGGGGCTAGATCAGGGCAGTACTTC. This codes for CASSPGAGARSGQYF. This chain connects TRBV7-9 to TRBJ2-7; D is perhaps TRBD2 (7 bases). Germline loops: CDR1 SEHNR, CDR2 FQNEAQ (reference sequence). Trimming stripped 5 bases from V and 9 bases from J, with 23 bases between. This CDR3 contains 15 residues.

The chain employs TRBV7-2 and TRBJ2-7, with D uncertain. Per the germline V gene, CDR1 is SGHTA and CDR2 is FQGNSA. The CDR3 has 14 residues. The V end was cut by 0 bases, the J end by 6 bases, with 12 bases between. CDR3 amino acids: CASSLALASPEQYF. The CDR3 region has the DNA TGTGCCAGCAGCTTAGCTCTGGCCTCACCCGAGCAGTACTTC.

V usage is TRBV7-9 and J usage is TRBJ1-4; D might be TRBD1 (6 bases). Germline CDR1 and CDR2: SEHNR and FQNEAQ (reference sequence). V was clipped by 5 bases and J by 8 bases, with 15 bases between them. This CDR3 contains 14 residues. CDR3 sequence reads: CASSHRTDVEKLFF. DNA for the CDR3: TGTGCCAGCAGCCACCGGACAGATGTGGAAAAACTGTTTTTT.

The chain has TRBV7-9 and TRBJ2-5, with D possibly TRBD1 on 6 matching bases. Germline V gives CDR1 SEHNR, CDR2 FQNEAQ (reference sequence). The ends were cut back, 5 bases at V and 4 bases at J, with 17 bases in the middle. The CDR3 totals 15 residues. The CDR3 region has the DNA TGTGCCAGCAGCCAATCACAGGGATTGGGAGAGACCCAGTACTTC. It specifies CASSQSQGLGETQYF.

V usage is TRBV14 and J usage is TRBJ2-2; TRBD1 matches 9 bases. Germline V gives CDR1 SGHDN, CDR2 FVKESK. CDR3 size: 15 residues. V was pared by 4 bases and J by 3 bases, with 3 bases of the junction left unmatched. In nucleotides, the CDR3 is TGTGCCAGCAGCCTGGGACAGGGATACACCGGGGAGCTGTTTTTT. Translating it yields CASSLGQGYTGELFF.

The CDR3, as DNA: TGCGCCAGCAGCCAGGGACAGGGGAACACCGGGGAGCTGTTTTTT. The encoded protein is CASSQGQGNTGELFF. The rearrangement links TRBV5-1 to TRBJ2-2, with TRBD1 matching over 9 bases. The CDR3 is made up of 15 amino acids. The germline CDR1 and CDR2 sequences are SGHRS and YFSETQ. Trimming took 4 bases from V and 1 from J; bases not matched to a gene: 2.

V gene TRBV27 combines with J gene TRBJ1-4, with 7 bases identical to TRBD1. This CDR3 has 13 residues. Losses at the gene ends were 10 bases for V and 7 bases for J; bases not matched to a gene: 9. The germline CDR1 and CDR2 sequences are MNHEY and SMNVEV (reference sequence). Here the CDR3 reads CATSTGLLEKLFF. CDR3 bases: TGTGCCACCTCGACAGGGCTCCTTGAAAAACTGTTTTTT.

The chain employs TRBV27 and TRBJ2-7, with TRBD1 identical over 9 bases. Germline V gene data show CDR1 as MNHEY and CDR2 as SMNVEV (reference sequence). The CDR3 runs to 14 residues. J gave up 6 bases and V 6 bases, and 9 bases lay outside the gene matches. The CDR3 coding sequence is TGTGCCAGCAGGAAAGGACAGGGGTTTGGCGAGCAGTACTTC. Amino acids: CASRKGQGFGEQYF.